The 21 T cell receptor beta chains presented below share a single source sample, sequenced in a study of blood T cells in healthy people across ages. Sample-barcoded 5' priming and a J-beta primer mix drove a second PCR of roughly 6 to 12 cycles. TCRdb reprocessed the 5' RACE reads via MiXCR and lists one record per CDR3 protein. The table shows 500,000 to 600,000 distinct CDR3 sequences, with 25% to 30% occurring only once. The sequenced material came from blood. These receptors originate from a woman in her 70s in good health.

Remarks on this clonotype: Sequence at one end of the junction differs from germline and may be a read error. The rearrangement links TRBV28 to TRBJ2-2; 10 nucleotides match TRBD2. Germline CDR1 and CDR2: MDHEN and SYDVKM. The CDR3 is 16 residues long. CDR3 DNA: TGTGCTAGCAGTTTACTAGCGGGATCGACCACCGGGGAGCTGTTTTTT. Translation: CASSLLAGSTTGELFF.

Only a few counts were recorded for this clonotype. The chain joins TRBV5-1 to TRBJ2-7; D call uncertain. Germline-derived CDR1 and CDR2 are SGHRS and YFSETQ. V lost 0 bases and J 3 bases, leaving 13 bases between the germline ends. The CDR3 is made up of 15 amino acids. The CDR3 loop reads CASSLGGAEFYEQYF. CDR3 DNA sequence: TGCGCCAGCAGCTTGGGAGGCGCTGAGTTCTACGAGCAGTACTTC.

CDR3 in amino acids: CASSLAPGGGLNIQYF. The DNA of the CDR3 is TGTGCCAGCAGCTTAGCCCCTGGCGGGGGTTTAAACATTCAGTACTTC. V gene TRBV11-2 combines with J gene TRBJ2-4; 7 nucleotides agree with TRBD2. Germline V CDR1 and CDR2: SGHAT, FQNNGV. The CDR3 is 16 amino acids. Losses at the gene ends were 1 base for V and 6 bases for J; bases not matched to a gene: 9.

In this sample, this clonotype turned up a few times. The chain links TRBV29-1 to TRBJ1-2; weak D call: TRBD1 (6 bases). Per germline, CDR1 SQVTM and CDR2 ANQGSEA. This CDR3 region has 15 residues. Deletions cut 0 bases from V and 0 bases from J, with 11 bases between. Here the CDR3 DNA reads TGCAGCGTTGAAGAGGGGGCGACTGCTAACTATGGCTACACCTTC. This encodes CSVEEGATANYGYTF.

The gene calls are TRBV20-1 and TRBJ1-4; D is perhaps TRBD1 (5 bases). The CDR3 extends over 16 amino acids. Between the trimmed V and J ends, which lost 0 bases and 0 bases, there was a span of 11 bases. Germline V gene sequence: CDR1 DFQATT, CDR2 SNEGSKA (reference sequence). This chain's CDR3 is CSARDEGFATNEKLFF. CDR3 in DNA: TGCAGTGCTAGAGATGAGGGGTTCGCAACTAATGAAAAACTGTTTTTT.

Concerning this clonotype itself: The junction departs from the called germline gene at one end, perhaps through a read error. V is TRBV6-5 and J is TRBJ1-6, with a possible D match to TRBD1 (6 bases). The CDR3 runs 14 residues. CDR1 MNHEY and CDR2 SVGAGI come from the germline V gene. The CDR3 region is CASSPIGGRSPLHF. The CDR3, as DNA: TGCGCCAGCAGCCCCATCGGGGGGCGTTCACCCCTCCACTTT.

The V and J genes are TRBV19 and TRBJ1-4; no reliable D call. Trimming took 7 bases from V and 8 from J, leaving 14 bases between them. The CDR3 contains 13 residues. The V gene's germline CDR1 is LNHDA and CDR2 SQIVND (reference sequence). CDR3 residues: CASKWIGEEKLFF. CDR3 in DNA: TGTGCCAGTAAATGGATCGGGGAGGAAAAACTGTTTTTT.

The rearrangement links TRBV7-6 to TRBJ1-1; D perhaps matches TRBD1 (6 bases). The V end was cut by 5 bases, the J end by 4 bases, with 17 bases between. Germline V gene lookup returns CDR1 SGHVS and CDR2 FNYEAQ. The CDR3 totals 15 residues. The DNA of the CDR3 is TGTGCCAGCAGCACCCGGACCACAGGGTCCACTGAAGCTTTCTTT. It is translated as CASSTRTTGSTEAFF.

This clonotype was picked up a small number of times. V usage is TRBV2 and J usage is TRBJ2-1; D call uncertain. V gave up 4 bases and J gave up 0 bases, with 7 bases separating them. The CDR3 is 14 amino acids. CDR1 is SNHLY, CDR2 FYNNEI, per germline. CDR3 sequence reads: CASSALRSYNEQFF. The CDR3 nucleotides are TGTGCCAGCAGTGCGTTGCGCTCCTACAATGAGCAGTTCTTC.

The CDR3 sequence: CASRNGPGTGDYEQYF. As DNA, the CDR3 is TGTGCCAGCAGAAATGGCCCAGGGACAGGGGATTACGAGCAGTACTTC. This chain links TRBV12-3 or TRBV12-4 with TRBJ2-7, with 10 bases identical to TRBD1. Germline trimming cut 6 bases from V and 4 bases from J; bases unmatched to any gene: 12. The CDR3 is 16 amino acids.

The chain has TRBV9 and TRBJ2-7; D is possibly TRBD2 (5 bases). The CDR3 runs 13 residues. Trimming cost V 3 bases and J 2 bases, with 9 bases left between them. The V gene's germline CDR1 is SGDLS and CDR2 YYNGEE. CDR3 nucleotides: TGTGCCAGCAGCGCGGGGTCCACCTACGAGCAGTACTTC. Translation gives CASSAGSTYEQYF. Full variable domain (remainder filled in from reference TRBV9 and TRBJ2-7): DSGVTQTPKHLITATGQRVTLRCSPRSGDLSVYWYQQSLDQGLQFLIQYYNGEERAKGNILERFSAQQFPDLHSELNLSSLELGDSALYFCASSAGSTYEQYFGPGTRLTVT.

V usage is TRBV6-1 and J usage is TRBJ1-4, with no clear D. V lost 4 bases to trimming and J lost 7 bases, with 13 bases between them. CDR3 length: 14 residues. CDR1 and CDR2 from the germline V gene are MNHNS and SASEGT. The CDR3 is CASSVNPQGEKLFF. CDR3 nucleotide sequence: TGTGCCAGCAGTGTGAACCCCCAAGGTGAAAAACTGTTTTTT.

This clonotype was counted many times. V gene TRBV5-1 combines with J gene TRBJ2-1; 7 nucleotides line up with TRBD2. V dropped 5 bases and J dropped 4; count of bases not matched to a gene: 9. Germline CDR1 and CDR2: SGHRS and YFSETQ. The CDR3 runs to 15 residues. CDR3 DNA sequence: TGCGCCAGCAGTCCGTTAGACGGGGGGTACAATGAGCAGTTCTTC. This sequence encodes CASSPLDGGYNEQFF.

This clonotype turned up a few times. The rearrangement links TRBV3-1 to TRBJ1-2; no reliable D call. This CDR3 has 16 amino acids. CDR1 and CDR2 (germline): LGHDT, YNNKEL (reference sequence). The ends were cut back, 1 base at V and 1 base at J, with 13 bases in the middle. This CDR3 reads CASSQGEGLSNYGYTF. Here the CDR3 DNA reads TGTGCCAGCAGCCAAGGAGAAGGGCTAAGTAACTATGGCTACACCTTC.

This clonotype was detected only a few times. The chain recombines TRBV6-1 with TRBJ1-5; no definite D call. The CDR3 extends over 16 amino acids. Per germline, CDR1 MNHNS and CDR2 SASEGT. With 1 base removed from V and 2 bases from J, the gap between germline ends came to 12 bases. The CDR3 region has the DNA TGTGCCAGCAGTGAAGGAAGCGGGTACGGCAATCAGCCCCAGCATTTT. This codes for CASSEGSGYGNQPQHF.

V and J are TRBV7-9 and TRBJ2-1; D gene unclear. CDR3 length: 10 amino acids. V was pared by 6 bases and J by 10 bases, with 7 bases between. The germline V gene has CDR1 SEHNR and CDR2 FQNEAQ (reference sequence). CDR3 amino acids: CASSRPEQFF. The CDR3 DNA reads TGTGCCAGCAGTCGACCGGAGCAGTTCTTC.

The rearrangement joins TRBV7-9 to TRBJ2-2, with D perhaps TRBD2 (6 bases). The CDR3 contains 15 residues. V lost 6 bases and J 0 bases, leaving 11 bases between the germline ends. The germline CDR1 and CDR2 sequences are SEHNR and FQNEAQ (reference sequence). The CDR3 region has the DNA TGTGCCAGCAGTAGAGGGGACTCGAACACCGGGGAGCTGTTTTTT. It translates to CASSRGDSNTGELFF.

This chain links TRBV10-3 with TRBJ1-6; possibly TRBD1 for D (6 bases). The CDR3 is made up of 18 amino acids. Germline V gives CDR1 ENHRY, CDR2 SYGVKD. Trimming shortened V by 2 bases and J by 7 bases, and 21 bases separated the two germline ends. The CDR3 DNA reads as TGTGCCATCAGTGAGAGGACCGCGCAGGGGATGTGGAATTCACCCCTCCACTTT. Protein product: CAISERTAQGMWNSPLHF.

This clonotype was seen a handful of times. Since a much larger clone is just one base distant, this may be a read error. V and J are TRBV7-2 and TRBJ2-5, with D unresolved. The CDR3 has 12 amino acids. The V gene's germline CDR1 is SGHTA and CDR2 FQGNSA. The germline V and J ends were trimmed by 5 bases and 4 bases, with 8 bases remaining between them. CDR3 nucleotides: TGTGCCAGCAGCCGGGCCCGAGAGACCCAGTACTTC. This codes for CASSRARETQYF.

This clonotype has just one count. The chain combines TRBV9 with TRBJ2-3, with 7 bases fitting TRBD2. CDR1 SGDLS and CDR2 YYNGEE come from the germline V gene. Trimming removed 4 bases from V and 7 bases from J; junction bases left unmatched: 12. This CDR3 has 15 residues. CDR3 nucleotides: TGTGCCAGCAGCATACTAGCGTTCTCGGGGAATACGCAGTATTTT. Its translation: CASSILAFSGNTQYF.

The V gene is TRBV20-1, the J gene TRBJ1-4, with 8 nucleotides matching TRBD1. Trimming at V came to 2 bases and at J to 7 bases, leaving 6 bases not matched to a gene. The CDR3 is made up of 14 amino acids. Germline values: CDR1 DFQATT, CDR2 SNEGSKA (reference sequence). In DNA, the CDR3 is TGCAGTGCTAGATTGGACAGGGCTTCTGAAAAACTGTTTTTT. Protein: CSARLDRASEKLFF.